This is a list of T cell receptor beta chains from one sample in a study of early T cells in non-severe SARS-CoV-2 infection. In TCRdb, the 5' RACE reads were re-called with MiXCR into one record per CDR3 protein. The sample has around 58,000 distinct CDR3 sequences; about 4.9% are singletons. Source material: whole blood. These receptor sequences come from an adult who was a healthcare worker with PCR-confirmed SARS-CoV-2 infection or an uninfected control (not recorded which). CDR3s include the opening cysteine and the closing phenylalanine or tryptophan. D genes are given only for firm matches. For some rows the clone size is stated as once, few or many, or as a class when expanded; others skip it.

j_call,v_call,clone_size,d_call,cdr3_aa,cdr3_nt
TRBJ2-2,TRBV12-3/TRBV12-4,many,NA,CASSLLAGALAGELFF,TGTGCCAGCAGTTTATTGGCAGGGGCTCTAGCCGGGGAGCTGTTTTTT
TRBJ1-1,TRBV5-1,many,NA,CASSSPPGGEAFF,TGCGCCAGCAGCTCGCCGCCGGGGGGCGAAGCTTTCTTT
TRBJ1-6,TRBV11-2,many,NA,CASSSLSSYNSPLHF,TGTGCCAGCAGCTCCCTGAGCTCCTATAATTCACCCCTCCACTTT
TRBJ2-3,TRBV29-1,many,TRBD2,CSALPGLETDTQYF,TGCAGCGCTCTTCCGGGACTAGAAACAGATACGCAGTATTTT
TRBJ2-2,TRBV11-3,few,NA,CASSFRGSGELFF,TGTGCCAGCAGCTTTCGAGGATCCGGGGAGCTGTTTTTT
TRBJ2-3,TRBV7-6,many,TRBD2,CASSSNGGRAGRFRQYF,TGTGCCAGCAGCTCTAACGGCGGGAGGGCGGGCCGTTTTAGGCAGTATTTT
TRBJ1-1,TRBV6-6,NA,NA,CASSYSIDRRGTEAFF,TGTGCCAGCAGTTACTCGATCGACAGGCGAGGCACTGAAGCTTTCTTT
TRBJ1-4,TRBV5-5,many,NA,CASSEDRRGEKLFF,TGTGCCAGCAGCGAGGACCGCAGGGGCGAAAAACTGTTTTTT
TRBJ2-7,TRBV3-1,many,NA,CASSNGPEQYF,TGTGCCAGCAGCAATGGCCCTGAGCAGTACTTC
TRBJ2-7,TRBV7-2,many,NA,CASHPGISSYEQYF,TGTGCCAGCCACCCGGGGATAAGCTCCTACGAGCAGTACTTC
TRBJ2-7,TRBV7-2,NA,TRBD2,CASSTGWLAGIHEQYF,TGTGCCAGCAGCACAGGGTGGCTAGCGGGAATTCACGAGCAGTACTTC
TRBJ2-5,TRBV19,NA,NA,CASSRAQETQYF,TGTGCCAGTAGCCGGGCCCAAGAGACCCAGTACTTC
TRBJ2-5,TRBV27,many,TRBD2,CASSHTPGTSLETQYF,TGTGCCAGCAGTCACACCCCTGGGACTAGCCTGGAGACCCAGTACTTC
TRBJ2-3,TRBV19,many,NA,CASSRRTVTSTDTQYF,TGTGCCAGTAGTAGACGGACGGTCACTAGCACAGATACGCAGTATTTT
TRBJ2-1,TRBV6-2/TRBV6-3,many,NA,CASTFNRHFVSGEQFF,TGTGCCAGCACTTTCAACAGGCACTTTGTCTCCGGTGAGCAGTTCTTC
TRBJ2-5,TRBV7-6,NA,TRBD1,CASSSPPGTVQETQYF,TGTGCCAGCAGCTCCCCTCCCGGGACAGTACAAGAGACCCAGTACTTC
TRBJ2-7,TRBV11-2,many,NA,CASSLVVDGHEQYF,TGTGCCAGCAGCTTAGTGGTTGACGGTCACGAGCAGTACTTC
TRBJ1-4,TRBV29-1,NA,NA,CSGAGSPNEKLFF,TGCAGCGGCGCCGGGTCACCGAATGAAAAACTGTTTTTT
TRBJ2-3,TRBV20-1,many,NA,CSARGVSGSTDTQYF,TGCAGTGCTAGGGGTGTTAGCGGTTCCACAGATACGCAGTATTTT
TRBJ2-7,TRBV7-2,many,NA,CASSLARNEQYF,TGTGCCAGCAGCTTAGCACGAAACGAGCAGTACTTC
TRBJ2-3,TRBV10-3,many,TRBD2,CAIRRDYSGDTQYF,TGTGCCATCAGGCGGGACTATTCGGGAGATACGCAGTATTTT
TRBJ1-4,TRBV3-1,NA,NA,CASSQVNEKLFF,TGTGCCAGCAGCCAAGTAAATGAAAAACTGTTTTTT
TRBJ1-1,TRBV20-1,few,NA,CSARTGKGRDTEAFF,TGCAGTGCTAGGACCGGAAAGGGGAGGGACACTGAAGCTTTCTTT
TRBJ2-3,TRBV7-2,NA,NA,CASSLGGSKDTQYF,TGTGCCAGCAGCTTAGGGGGGTCCAAGGATACGCAGTATTTT
TRBJ1-6,TRBV10-3,many,TRBD1,CAISEGLGQNSPLHF,TGTGCCATCAGTGAGGGATTGGGACAGAATTCACCCCTCCACTTT
TRBJ2-5,TRBV29-1,many,TRBD2,CSVEKAGGLGETQYF,TGCAGCGTTGAAAAGGCGGGAGGGCTAGGGGAGACCCAGTACTTC
TRBJ2-3,TRBV19,many,TRBD2,CASSPGTSGDTQYF,TGTGCCAGTAGTCCCGGGACTAGTGGAGATACGCAGTATTTT
TRBJ2-7,TRBV6-2/TRBV6-3,NA,TRBD1,CATQNRDRGYEQYF,TGTGCCACTCAAAACCGGGACAGGGGTTACGAGCAGTACTTC
TRBJ2-3,TRBV10-3,many,TRBD2,CAISATSGRTDTQYF,TGTGCCATCAGTGCTACTAGCGGGCGCACAGATACGCAGTATTTT
TRBJ1-4,TRBV20-1,many,TRBD1,CSAKTGEGLEKLFF,TGCAGTGCAAAAACAGGGGAAGGGTTGGAAAAACTGTTTTTT
TRBJ2-7,TRBV6-1,NA,TRBD2,CASTPRWSSGGLGEQYF,TGTGCCAGCACCCCCAGGTGGAGTAGCGGGGGGTTGGGGGAGCAGTACTTC
TRBJ2-2,TRBV7-3,many,NA,CASKLDRFETGELFF,TGTGCCAGCAAGCTCGACAGGTTTGAAACCGGGGAGCTGTTTTTT
TRBJ1-1,TRBV5-1,many,NA,CASSLLGWHTEAFF,TGCGCCAGCAGCCTGCTCGGGTGGCACACTGAAGCTTTCTTT
TRBJ1-5,TRBV6-5,many,NA,CASSPRKGNQPQHF,TGTGCCAGCAGCCCACGCAAGGGCAATCAGCCCCAGCATTTT
TRBJ2-1,TRBV7-3,many,TRBD2,CASSEGLADYNEQFF,TGTGCCAGCAGCGAGGGACTAGCGGATTACAATGAGCAGTTCTTC
TRBJ2-5,TRBV20-1,many,NA,CSARRVEETQYF,TGCAGTGCTAGGCGAGTCGAAGAGACCCAGTACTTC
TRBJ2-1,TRBV30,few,NA,CAWDTSGLANNEQFF,TGTGCCTGGGACACTTCTGGGCTAGCGAACAATGAGCAGTTCTTC
TRBJ2-2,TRBV29-1,few,TRBD1,CSVRQGDTGELFF,TGCAGCGTAAGACAGGGTGACACCGGGGAGCTGTTTTTT
TRBJ1-1,TRBV7-8,many,NA,CASSLGRGLNTEAFF,TGTGCCAGCAGCTTAGGACGGGGGTTGAACACTGAAGCTTTCTTT
TRBJ2-7,TRBV6-2/TRBV6-3,many,TRBD2,CASSYAGPSGTISYEQYF,TGTGCCAGCAGTTACGCTGGGCCTTCCGGGACTATCTCCTACGAGCAGTACTTC
TRBJ2-7,TRBV7-9,NA,TRBD2,CASSARGGIHNYEQYF,TGTGCCAGCAGCGCCCGCGGGGGGATCCACAACTACGAGCAGTACTTC
TRBJ2-7,TRBV12-3/TRBV12-4,many,TRBD1,CASSLKGQGTYEQYF,TGTGCCAGCAGTTTAAAAGGACAGGGTACCTACGAGCAGTACTTC